This T cell receptor beta chain was found in a study of CD8+CD57+ T cells in acquired aplastic anemia. TCR beta VDJ combinations and CDR3 sequences were profiled from genomic DNA. TCRdb reanalysed the reads using MiXCR and keeps one entry per CDR3 protein. The repertoire includes some 280,000 distinct CDR3 sequences, 45% to 65% of them detected once, and roughly 8% sits in the top ten. This clonotype was observed at least ten times. Germline V CDR1 and CDR2: MNHNY, SVGAGI (reference sequence). The CDR3 runs to 16 residues. V lost 0 bases and J lost 8; bases outside the gene matches: 5. The receptor comes from a human donor with severe aplastic anemia or a healthy control (not recorded which). The genes are TRBV6-6 and TRBJ1-4; 11 bases are shared with TRBD1. Sequenced material: sorted CD4+, CD8+, or CD8+CD57+ T cells (not recorded which) from PBMCs. CDR3 in DNA: TGTGCCAGCAGTTACTCTGCCGGACAGGGGGCGGAAAAACTGTTTTTT. Encoded protein: CASSYSAGQGAEKLFF.